Each of the 8 T cell receptor beta chains below was sequenced from the same sample in a study of graft-versus-host responses after intestinal transplantation. TCRdb keeps only in-frame clones here, not all; method: immunoSEQ multiplex PCR. The table includes around 28,000 clones, approximately 87% detected once. Material: PBMCs, obtained almost 29 days after intestinal transplant. The receptors were gathered from a human patient who received an intestinal transplant, so some T cells may come from the graft donor.

The gene calls are TRBV9 and TRBJ1-1; perhaps TRBD1 as D (6 bases). CDR1 SGDLS and CDR2 YYNGEE come from the germline V gene. V shed 4 bases and J shed 1 base, with 11 bases lying between them. This CDR3 is 14 amino acids long. The CDR3 coding sequence is TGTGCCAGCAGCTTGGGGGCAGAGAACACTGAAGCTTTCTTT. Protein: CASSLGAENTEAFF.

V gene TRBV2 combines with J gene TRBJ2-7, with 9 nucleotides matching TRBD1. Germline assignment: CDR1 SNHLY and CDR2 FYNNEI. The V and J ends lost 5 bases and 3 bases, in that order; junction bases with no gene match: 11. This CDR3 contains 16 residues. CDR3 residues: CASSPPGQGGFYEQYF. As DNA, the CDR3 is TGTGCCAGCAGTCCTCCGGGACAGGGCGGCTTCTACGAGCAGTACTTC.

This chain links TRBV5-4 with TRBJ2-3; the D is unclear. Germline V gives CDR1 SGHNT, CDR2 YYREEE (reference sequence). V dropped 7 bases and J dropped 5 bases, with 11 bases sitting between them. This CDR3 has 12 amino acids. The chain's CDR3 is CASSRVGDTQYF. The CDR3 region has the DNA TGTGCCAGCTCCCGGGTGGGAGATACGCAGTATTTT.

The CDR3 DNA reads TGTGCCAGCAGTTACGGGGGGATCTCCTATAATTCACCCCTCCACTTT. Its translation: CASSYGGISYNSPLHF. The chain has TRBV6-5 and TRBJ1-6; possibly TRBD1 for D (5 bases). Germline CDR1 reads MNHEY; CDR2 reads SVGAGI. There are 16 residues in the CDR3. Trimming cost V 2 bases and J 0 bases, with 8 bases left between them.

The CDR3 coding sequence is TGCGCCAGCAGATTCGTCCCGGGACAGGCCTACGAGCAGTACTTC. Translated: CASRFVPGQAYEQYF. This rearrangement joins TRBV5-1 to TRBJ2-7, with 8 bases fitting TRBD1. This CDR3 spans 15 amino acids. V was pared by 5 bases and J by 2 bases, with 9 bases of the junction left unmatched. Germline lookup yields CDR1 SGHRS and CDR2 YFSETQ.

The rearrangement links TRBV29-1 to TRBJ1-2; TRBD1 matches 7 bases. Unmatched junction bases numbered 3, after V lost 3 bases and J lost 2 bases. Germline lookup yields CDR1 SQVTM and CDR2 ANQGSEA. The CDR3 spans 13 residues. For the CDR3, the DNA is TGCAGCGTTGACCCACAGGGGAACTATGGCTACACCTTC. Encoded protein: CSVDPQGNYGYTF.

The V call is TRBV5-4, the J call TRBJ2-3; D is uncertain. V was shortened by 4 bases and J by 1 base, with 16 bases between the two germline ends. This CDR3 has 16 residues. CDR1 and CDR2 (germline): SGHNT, YYREEE (reference sequence). CDR3 DNA: TGTGCCAGCAGCCAAACTCCCTCCCCGGGCACAGATACGCAGTATTTT. It translates to CASSQTPSPGTDTQYF.

The chain employs TRBV27 and TRBJ1-2, with 8 bases identical to TRBD1. V trimming: 3 bases; J trimming: 7 bases; junction bases outside the gene matches: 13. The germline gives CDR1 MNHEY, CDR2 SMNVEV (reference sequence). The CDR3 contains 16 residues. The CDR3 nucleotides are TGTGCCAGCAGTTTCACGCTTGTAGACAGGGGAGGTGGCTACACCTTC. Amino acids: CASSFTLVDRGGGYTF.